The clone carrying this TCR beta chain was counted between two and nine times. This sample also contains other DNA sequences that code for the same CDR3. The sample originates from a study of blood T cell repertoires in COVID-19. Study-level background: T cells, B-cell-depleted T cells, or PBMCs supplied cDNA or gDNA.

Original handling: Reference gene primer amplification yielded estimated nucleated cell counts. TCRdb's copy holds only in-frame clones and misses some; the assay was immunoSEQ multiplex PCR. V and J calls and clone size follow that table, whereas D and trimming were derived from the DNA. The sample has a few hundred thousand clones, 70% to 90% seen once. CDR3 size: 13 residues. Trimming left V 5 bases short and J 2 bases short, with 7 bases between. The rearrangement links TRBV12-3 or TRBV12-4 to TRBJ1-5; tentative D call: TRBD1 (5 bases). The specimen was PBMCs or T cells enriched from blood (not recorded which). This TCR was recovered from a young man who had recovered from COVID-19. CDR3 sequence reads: CASSLQGNQPQHF. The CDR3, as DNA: TGTGCCAGCAGTCTACAGGGCAATCAGCCCCAGCATTTT.